These 28 T cell receptor beta chains share one sample of origin, sequenced in a study of blood T cells in healthy people across ages. Combining a sample-barcoded 5' primer with a J-beta primer mix, a second PCR ran for 7 to 11 cycles. One entry per CDR3 protein, called by TCRdb with MiXCR from the 5' RACE reads. The table shows 950,000 to 1,200,000 distinct CDR3 sequences, with around two fifths occurring only once. The sequenced sample was blood. These receptors were taken from a man between 18 and 35 years old in good health.

About this clonotype itself: A single base separates this from a much larger clone, so it may be a read error. The chain couples TRBV28 to TRBJ2-5; D assignment may be TRBD1 or TRBD2 (5 bases each). Trimming removed 7 bases from V and 5 bases from J, with 8 bases in between. The CDR3 is made up of 11 amino acids. Germline loops: CDR1 MDHEN, CDR2 SYDVKM. CDR3 in DNA: TGTGCCAGCATTTGGGGGGAGACCCAGTACTTC. It specifies CASIWGETQYF.

This clonotype occurred many times. This rearrangement joins TRBV4-3 to TRBJ1-2; possible D gene TRBD1, 6 bases. CDR3 length equals 19 residues. Germline V CDR1 and CDR2: LGHNA, YSLEER. Trimming took off 1 base at V and 2 bases at J, with 23 bases between the two ends. CDR3 bases: TGCGCCAGCAGCCAAGTTCGAGCAGGGGACCCGCTTCGGAACTATGGCTACACCTTC. This gives the protein CASSQVRAGDPLRNYGYTF.

In the case of this clonotype: A junction boundary mismatches the germline segment, possibly from a read error. The chain has TRBV5-1 and TRBJ1-1, with D perhaps matching TRBD1 (6 bases). Germline V gene data show CDR1 as SGHRS and CDR2 as YFSETQ. The CDR3 has 13 amino acids. CDR3: CVSSGAGVAEAFF. In nucleotides, the CDR3 is TGCGTCAGCAGCGGGGCAGGGGTAGCCGAAGCTTTCTTT.

V usage is TRBV5-1 and J usage is TRBJ1-5, with D possibly being TRBD1 (6 bases). Germline loops: CDR1 SGHRS, CDR2 YFSETQ. This CDR3 has 15 residues. V dropped 5 bases and J dropped 0 bases, with 12 bases sitting between them. CDR3 nucleotide sequence: TGCGCCAGCAGTAAGGGGGAAAGTAGCAATCAGCCCCAGCATTTT. Translating it yields CASSKGESSNQPQHF.

The rearrangement links TRBV5-1 to TRBJ1-2, with D perhaps TRBD1 (6 bases). Germline V gene data show CDR1 as SGHRS and CDR2 as YFSETQ. V was cut by 3 bases and J by 5 bases, with 17 bases left in between. The CDR3 is made up of 15 amino acids. The DNA of the CDR3 is TGCGCCAGCAGCTCCCTCCAGGGGAGCGAATATGGCTACACCTTC. Its protein is CASSSLQGSEYGYTF. Filled out from reference TRBV5-1 and TRBJ1-2, the complete variable domain reads KAGVTQTPRYLIKTRGQQVTLSCSPISGHRSVSWYQQTPGQGLQFLFEYFSETQRNKGNFPGRFSGRQFSNSRSEMNVSTLELGDSALYLCASSSLQGSEYGYTFGSGTRLTVV.

This clonotype showed up just a few times. This rearrangement joins TRBV25-1 to TRBJ2-1; unclear D gene. V was cut by 4 bases and J by 1 base, with 11 bases left in between. CDR3 length: 15 residues. CDR1 and CDR2 from the germline V gene are MGHDK and SYGVNS. The DNA for the CDR3 is TGTGCCAGCAGTGGAAGCATGGAGTCCTACAATGAGCAGTTCTTC. Translation gives CASSGSMESYNEQFF.

The chain combines TRBV20-1 with TRBJ1-2; tentatively, D is TRBD1 (5 bases). There are 14 residues in the CDR3. The V end lost 5 bases, the J end lost 4 bases, and 17 bases lay between the germline ends. Germline loops: CDR1 DFQATT, CDR2 SNEGSKA (reference sequence). CDR3 protein: CSAGLQDFFYGYTF. CDR3 sequence (DNA): TGCAGTGCTGGGCTACAGGATTTCTTCTATGGCTACACCTTC.

The CDR3 here is CASSLVPGTGYGYTF. The CDR3 coding sequence is TGTGCCAGCAGCTTAGTACCCGGAACGGGGTATGGCTACACCTTC. The V gene is TRBV7-2, the J gene TRBJ1-2; D gene ambiguous. The V end lost 1 base, the J end lost 5 bases, and 14 bases lay between the germline ends. The CDR3 runs 15 residues. The germline V gene encodes CDR1 SGHTA and CDR2 FQGNSA. Full variable domain (missing parts from reference TRBV7-2 and TRBJ1-2): GAGVSQSPSNKVTEKGKDVELRCDPISGHTALYWYRQSLGQGLEFLIYFQGNSAPDKSGLPSDRFSAERTGGSVSTLTIQRTQQEDSAVYLCASSLVPGTGYGYTFGSGTRLTVV.

The genes are TRBV6-5 and TRBJ1-1, with a possible D match to TRBD1 (6 bases). CDR3 length: 13 residues. The germline V gene encodes CDR1 MNHEY and CDR2 SVGAGI. The V gene lost 5 bases and the J gene lost 1 base, with 8 bases spanning the gap. The CDR3 DNA is TGTGCCAGCAGTAACAGGGCGAACACTGAAGCTTTCTTT. Amino acids: CASSNRANTEAFF.

The chain recombines TRBV5-1 with TRBJ1-2, with D maybe TRBD1 (5 bases). Germline-derived CDR1 and CDR2 are SGHRS and YFSETQ. This CDR3 region has 14 residues. Deletions cut 4 bases from V and 6 bases from J, with 16 bases between. CDR3 nucleotides: TGCGCCAGCAGCACGACAGAGGGTATTGATGGCTACACCTTC. Translated, it gives CASSTTEGIDGYTF.

This chain connects TRBV7-9 to TRBJ1-6; 9 nucleotides align to TRBD1. Germline lookup yields CDR1 SEHNR and CDR2 FQNEAQ (reference sequence). Trimming at V came to 5 bases and at J to 9 bases, leaving 5 bases not matched to a gene. This CDR3 contains 14 residues. CDR3 sequence reads: CASSPGTGFSPLHF. DNA for the CDR3: TGTGCCAGCAGCCCTGGGACAGGGTTTTCACCCCTCCACTTT.

The CDR3 nucleotides read TGTGCCAGCTCCCGGGTTAGTGAAAAACTGTTTTTT. It specifies CASSRVSEKLFF. The chain is built from TRBV6-5 and TRBJ1-4, with no clear D. V was cut by 8 bases and J by 7 bases, with 11 bases left in between. Germline-derived CDR1 and CDR2 are MNHEY and SVGAGI. The CDR3 spans 12 residues.

With regard to this clonotype: This may be a read error, as it is one base from a much larger clone. This rearrangement joins TRBV6-5 to TRBJ2-1; weak D call: TRBD1 (5 bases). The CDR3 has 17 amino acids. CDR1 and CDR2 (germline): MNHEY, SVGAGI. V lost 2 bases and J 1 base, leaving 15 bases between the germline ends. The CDR3 region is CASSYGAGVGSYNEQFF. The CDR3 DNA is TGTGCCAGCAGTTACGGGGCAGGCGTGGGGTCCTACAATGAGCAGTTCTTC.

Only one count was recorded for this clonotype. The chain links TRBV6-5 to TRBJ2-3; 7 bases agree with TRBD1. This CDR3 is 17 amino acids long. Germline assignment: CDR1 MNHEY and CDR2 SVGAGI. V lost 4 bases to trimming and J lost 0 bases; unmatched junction nucleotides: 10. Written as DNA, the CDR3 is TGTGCCAGCAGTTCCTCGCCAGGGGGATCTAGCACAGATACGCAGTATTTT. Its protein is CASSSSPGGSSTDTQYF.

There are a few counts of this clonotype. The chain couples TRBV5-1 to TRBJ2-7; possible D gene TRBD2, 5 bases. The CDR3 contains 14 residues. Trimming stripped 0 bases from V and 5 bases from J, with 12 bases between. Germline CDR1 is SGHRS and CDR2 is YFSETQ. CDR3 sequence (DNA): TGCGCCAGCAGCTTGGAAGGAGGCAGCGACGAGCAGTACTTC. Translated: CASSLEGGSDEQYF.

This clonotype appeared a single time. Its ends do not fully match the called genes, so a read error is possible. The CDR3 here is CANSPPNDRGGTEAFF. The CDR3 DNA reads TGTGCCAACTCACCACCCAATGACAGGGGAGGGACTGAAGCTTTCTTT. The chain combines TRBV18 with TRBJ1-1, with TRBD1 matching over 8 bases. The CDR3 runs 16 residues. Germline CDR1 is KGHSH and CDR2 is LQKENI.

This clonotype was found a few times. The rearrangement uses TRBV6-2 or TRBV6-3 and TRBJ1-6; 9 nucleotides align to TRBD1. The CDR3 has 15 amino acids. The V and J ends lost 6 bases and 7 bases, in that order; junction bases with no gene match: 7. From germline, CDR1 is MNHEY and CDR2 SVGEGT. The CDR3 is CASSPQGAANSPLHF. The CDR3 DNA sequence: TGTGCCAGCAGCCCACAGGGGGCCGCCAATTCACCCCTCCACTTT.

Only a few counts were recorded for this clonotype. The genes are TRBV24-1 and TRBJ2-3, with D possibly being TRBD1 (5 bases). This CDR3 is 15 amino acids long. V was trimmed by 5 bases and J by 0 bases, leaving 11 bases between them. Germline V gene sequence: CDR1 KGHDR, CDR2 SFDVKD. CDR3 coding DNA: TGTGCCACCAGTGGGCTTCAGGGAAGCACAGATACGCAGTATTTT. Translated: CATSGLQGSTDTQYF.

This clonotype was counted a few times. This chain joins TRBV20-1 and TRBJ1-1; 7 bases match TRBD1. Germline CDR1 DFQATT, CDR2 SNEGSKA (reference sequence). V lost 6 bases and J lost 2; bases outside the gene matches: 9. The CDR3 is 14 amino acids. The CDR3 here is CSAYSQGLNTEAFF. The CDR3 DNA reads as TGCAGTGCCTACTCACAGGGGCTCAACACTGAAGCTTTCTTT.

The genes are TRBV6-5 and TRBJ1-4; tentative D call: TRBD1 (6 bases). The V gene lost 0 bases and the J gene lost 11 bases, with 13 bases spanning the gap. The CDR3 totals 14 residues. The germline V gene encodes CDR1 MNHEY and CDR2 SVGAGI. DNA of the CDR3: TGTGCCAGCAGTTACTCAGACAGGAAGGGGAAACTGTTTTTT. This codes for CASSYSDRKGKLFF.

This clonotype was detected a few times. The chain has TRBV6-2 or TRBV6-3 and TRBJ2-2, with a tentative D call TRBD2 (5 bases). The CDR3 extends over 15 amino acids. The V gene lost 4 bases and the J gene lost 3 bases, with 12 bases spanning the gap. From germline, CDR1 is MNHEY and CDR2 SVGEGT. CDR3 DNA: TGTGCCAGCAGTTCGAGTGGGCGGGACACCGGGGAGCTGTTTTTT. This gives the protein CASSSSGRDTGELFF.

The V gene is TRBV7-8, the J gene TRBJ2-4; 9 positions agree with TRBD2. Trimming at V came to 5 bases and at J to 8 bases, leaving 7 bases not matched to a gene. The CDR3 spans 14 residues. Germline lookup yields CDR1 SGHVS and CDR2 FQNEAQ. The CDR3 DNA is TGTGCCAGCAGCCCTACCAGGACTAGCGACATTCAGTACTTC. It codes for CASSPTRTSDIQYF.

The J gene is TRBJ2-4, the V gene TRBV6-2 or TRBV6-3; TRBD2 matches at 8 bases. The end of the DNA fits TRBJ2-7 better, so the J call may be wrong. The CDR3 runs to 17 residues. The V gene's germline CDR1 is MNHEY and CDR2 SVGEGT. CDR3 residues: CASSTPWGGGMPYEQYF. CDR3 sequence (DNA): TGTGCCAGCAGTACCCCCTGGGGCGGGGGGATGCCCTACGAGCAGTACTTC.

V gene TRBV24-1 combines with J gene TRBJ1-3, with D possibly TRBD1 on 6 matching bases. V was trimmed by 4 bases and J by 1 base, leaving 10 bases between them. CDR1 is KGHDR, CDR2 SFDVKD, per germline. There are 15 residues in the CDR3. The DNA for the CDR3 is TGTGCCACCAGTGACACCGGACAGTCTGGAAACACCATATATTTT. It codes for CATSDTGQSGNTIYF.

Of note for this clonotype: An end of the junction does not agree with germline; a read error may underlie this. The V gene is TRBV11-2, the J gene TRBJ2-2; no definite D call. Germline V gene lookup returns CDR1 SGHAT and CDR2 FQNNGV. This CDR3 contains 15 residues. CDR3: CASSLDIGNTGELFF. The CDR3 nucleotides read TGTGCCAGCAGCCTAGATATAGGGAACACCGGGGAGCTGTTTTTT.

This rearrangement joins TRBV7-2 to TRBJ2-7; a weak D match, TRBD1 (5 bases). Per the germline V gene, CDR1 is SGHTA and CDR2 is FQGNSA. The V gene lost 3 bases and the J gene lost 7 bases, with 16 bases spanning the gap. The CDR3 has 14 amino acids. CDR3 sequence (DNA): TGTGCCAGCAGCTTCCTCATGGGGCGGAATGAGCAGTACTTC. Its translation is CASSFLMGRNEQYF. Supplemented by reference TRBV7-2 and TRBJ2-7, the full variable domain reads GAGVSQSPSNKVTEKGKDVELRCDPISGHTALYWYRQSLGQGLEFLIYFQGNSAPDKSGLPSDRFSAERTGGSVSTLTIQRTQQEDSAVYLCASSFLMGRNEQYFGPGTRLTVT.

V is TRBV28 and J is TRBJ2-2; D possibly matches TRBD1 or TRBD2 (5 bases each). Germline V gene sequence: CDR1 MDHEN, CDR2 SYDVKM. The CDR3 has 16 residues. The V end was cut by 6 bases, the J end by 1 base, with 15 bases between. CDR3 sequence: CASRFRESVNTGELFF. The CDR3 DNA reads as TGTGCCAGCAGATTCAGGGAGTCCGTGAACACCGGGGAGCTGTTTTTT.

The chain links TRBV20-1 to TRBJ2-1; perhaps TRBD2 as D (5 bases). V was trimmed by 6 bases and J by 8 bases, leaving 14 bases between them. CDR1 is DFQATT and CDR2 is SNEGSKA in the germline V gene (reference sequence). The CDR3 is made up of 12 amino acids. Written as DNA, the CDR3 is TGCAGTGCACTACTAGTTTACCATGAGCAGTTCTTC. It specifies CSALLVYHEQFF.